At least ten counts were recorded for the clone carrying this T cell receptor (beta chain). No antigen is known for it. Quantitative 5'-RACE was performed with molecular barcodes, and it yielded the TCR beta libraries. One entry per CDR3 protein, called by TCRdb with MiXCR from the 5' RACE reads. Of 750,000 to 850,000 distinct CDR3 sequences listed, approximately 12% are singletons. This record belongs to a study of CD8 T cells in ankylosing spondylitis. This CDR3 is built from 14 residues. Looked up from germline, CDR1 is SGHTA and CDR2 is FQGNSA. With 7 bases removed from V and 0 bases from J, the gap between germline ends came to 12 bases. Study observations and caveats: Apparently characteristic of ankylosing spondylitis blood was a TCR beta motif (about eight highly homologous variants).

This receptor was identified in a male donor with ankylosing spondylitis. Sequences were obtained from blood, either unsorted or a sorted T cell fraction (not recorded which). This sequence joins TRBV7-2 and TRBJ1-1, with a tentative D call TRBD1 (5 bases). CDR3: CASTPAGVNTEAFF. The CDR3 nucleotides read TGTGCCAGCACCCCGGCGGGGGTGAACACTGAAGCTTTCTTT.